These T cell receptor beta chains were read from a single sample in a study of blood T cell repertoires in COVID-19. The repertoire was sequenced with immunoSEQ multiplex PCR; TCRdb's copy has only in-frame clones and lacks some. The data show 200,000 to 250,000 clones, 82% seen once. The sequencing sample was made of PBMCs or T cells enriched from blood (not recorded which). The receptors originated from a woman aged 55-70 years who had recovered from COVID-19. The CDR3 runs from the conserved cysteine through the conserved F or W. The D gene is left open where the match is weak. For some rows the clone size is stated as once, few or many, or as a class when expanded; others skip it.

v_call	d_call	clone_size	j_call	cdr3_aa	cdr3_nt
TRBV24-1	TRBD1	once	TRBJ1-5	CATSDKRYTPDRGSQPQHF	TGTGCCACCAGTGATAAACGATACACCCCCGACAGGGGATCTCAGCCCCAGCATTTT
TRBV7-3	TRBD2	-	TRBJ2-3	CASSPGVGGDTQYF	TGTGCCAGCAGCCCCGGTGTGGGAGGGGATACGCAGTATTTT
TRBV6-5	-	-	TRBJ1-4	CASSRGDYEKLFF	TGTGCCAGCAGCCGGGGAGACTATGAAAAACTGTTTTTT
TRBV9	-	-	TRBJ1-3	CASSGTGSAGNTIYF	TGTGCCAGCAGCGGCACAGGGTCGGCTGGAAACACCATATATTTT
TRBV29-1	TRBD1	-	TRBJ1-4	CSALSYGTANEKLFF	TGCAGCGCCTTGTCGTACGGGACAGCTAATGAAAAACTGTTTTTT
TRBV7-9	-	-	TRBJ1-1	CASSLQVGTEAFF	TGTGCCAGCAGCTTGCAGGTAGGCACTGAAGCTTTCTTT
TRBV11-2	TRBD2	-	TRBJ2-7	CASSLGGDQYF	TGTGCCAGCAGCCTGGGAGGGGATCAGTACTTC
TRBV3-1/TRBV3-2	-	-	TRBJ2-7	CASSQAGTGREQYF	TGTGCCAGCAGCCAAGCGGGAACAGGGCGAGAGCAGTACTTC
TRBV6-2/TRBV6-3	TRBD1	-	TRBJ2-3	CASSSGTGISTDTQYF	TGTGCCAGCAGTTCCGGGACAGGAATAAGCACAGATACGCAGTATTTT
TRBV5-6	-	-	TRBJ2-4	CASSLDRGVWDIQYF	TGTGCCAGCAGCTTGGACCGGGGTGTCTGGGACATTCAGTACTTC
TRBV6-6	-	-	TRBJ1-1	CASKKERENTEAFF	TGTGCCAGCAAAAAAGAGAGGGAGAACACTGAAGCTTTCTTT
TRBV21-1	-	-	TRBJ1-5	CASSPDSRNQPQHF	TGTGCCAGCAGCCCGGACAGCCGGAATCAGCCCCAGCATTTT
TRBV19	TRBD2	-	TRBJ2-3	CASSRGLAGDTQYF	TGTGCCAGTAGTAGAGGACTAGCAGGTGATACGCAGTATTTT
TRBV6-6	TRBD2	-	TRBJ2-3	CASSLGGGTDTQYF	TGTGCCAGCAGCCTCGGGGGAGGGACAGATACGCAGTATTTT
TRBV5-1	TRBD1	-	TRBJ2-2	CASSEGTGGGTGELFF	TGCGCCAGCAGCGAAGGGACAGGGGGCGGCACCGGGGAGCTGTTTTTT
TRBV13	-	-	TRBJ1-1	CASRRGPEAFF	TGTGCCAGCAGACGAGGGCCTGAAGCTTTCTTT
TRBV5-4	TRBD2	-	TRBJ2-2	CASSLAGLATNTGELFF	TGTGCCAGCAGCTTGGCAGGACTAGCGACGAACACCGGGGAGCTGTTTTTT
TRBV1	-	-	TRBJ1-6	CTSSVTGPSSYNSPLHF	TGCACCAGCAGCGTCACAGGACCGAGTTCCTATAATTCACCCCTCCACTTT
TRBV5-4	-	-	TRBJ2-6	CASSSTGLGGANVLTF	TGTGCCAGCAGCTCAACAGGGTTGGGTGGGGCCAACGTCCTGACTTTC
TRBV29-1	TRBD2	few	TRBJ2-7	CSVPKGSGAYEQYF	TGCAGCGTTCCCAAGGGCAGCGGGGCCTACGAGCAGTACTTC
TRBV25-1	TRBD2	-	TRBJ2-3	CASSQRGGSDTQYF	TGTGCCAGCAGTCAGCGGGGGGGCTCCGATACGCAGTATTTT
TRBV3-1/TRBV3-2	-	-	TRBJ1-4	CASSPGHREGSEKLFF	TGTGCCAGCAGCCCCGGCCACAGGGAGGGGTCTGAAAAACTGTTTTTT
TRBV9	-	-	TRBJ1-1	CASSPLIASPNTEAFF	TGTGCCAGCAGCCCCTTGATCGCCAGTCCGAACACTGAAGCTTTCTTT
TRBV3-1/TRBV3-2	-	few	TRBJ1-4	CASSQFGPRGTNEKLFF	TGTGCCAGCAGCCAATTCGGACCAAGGGGGACTAATGAAAAACTGTTTTTT
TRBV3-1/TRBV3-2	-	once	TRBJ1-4	CASSQDTRYNEKLFF	TGTGCCAGCAGCCAAGACACCAGGTATAATGAAAAACTGTTTTTT
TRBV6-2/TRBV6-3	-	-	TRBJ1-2	CASSSQGAYGYTF	TGTGCCAGCAGTTCCCAGGGTGCCTATGGCTACACCTTC
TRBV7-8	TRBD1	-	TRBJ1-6	CASSLNSGQPNSPLHF	TGTGCCAGCAGCTTAAATTCGGGACAGCCCAATTCACCCCTCCACTTT
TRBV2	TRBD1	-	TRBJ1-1	CASIQTGVSNTEAFF	TGTGCCAGCATCCAGACAGGGGTGTCGAACACTGAAGCTTTCTTT
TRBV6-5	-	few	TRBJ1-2	CASSSGGRNYGYTF	TGTGCCAGCAGCTCGGGGGGGAGAAACTATGGCTACACCTTC
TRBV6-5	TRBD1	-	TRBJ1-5	CASSLTGHSNQPQHF	TGTGCCAGCAGCCTGACAGGGCATAGCAATCAGCCCCAGCATTTT
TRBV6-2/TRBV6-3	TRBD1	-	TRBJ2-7	CASSDRQGANEQYF	TGTGCCAGCAGTGATCGACAGGGGGCCAACGAGCAGTACTTC
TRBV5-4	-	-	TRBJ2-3	CASSSPGLSTDTQYF	TGTGCCAGCAGCTCGCCGGGACTTAGCACAGATACGCAGTATTTT
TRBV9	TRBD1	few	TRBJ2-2	CASSARSGGAGTTGELFF	TGTGCCAGCAGCGCCAGATCAGGGGGCGCAGGAACCACCGGGGAGCTGTTTTTT
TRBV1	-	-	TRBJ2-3	CTSSLGAGGPDTQYF	TGCACCAGCAGCCTTGGGGCGGGAGGGCCTGATACGCAGTATTTT
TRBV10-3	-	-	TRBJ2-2	CAIGGNSNTGELFF	TGTGCCATCGGGGGCAACTCGAACACCGGGGAGCTGTTTTTT
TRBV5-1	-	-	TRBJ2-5	CASSLDFGETQYF	TGCGCCAGCAGCCTCGACTTCGGAGAGACCCAGTACTTC
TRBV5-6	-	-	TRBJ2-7	CASSSPGLPYEQYF	TGTGCCAGCAGCTCTCCGGGGTTACCCTACGAGCAGTACTTC
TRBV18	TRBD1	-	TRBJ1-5	CASSPRMGQASNQPQHF	TGTGCCAGCTCACCAAGGATGGGACAGGCTAGCAATCAGCCCCAGCATTTT
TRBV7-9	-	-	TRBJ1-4	CASSVPPGVSPTANEKLFF	TGTGCCAGCAGCGTCCCCCCGGGGGTTTCGCCGACGGCTAATGAAAAACTGTTTTTT
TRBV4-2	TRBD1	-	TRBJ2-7	CASSQKPGQGGSYEQYF	TGTGCCAGCAGCCAAAAACCCGGACAGGGTGGCTCCTACGAGCAGTACTTC
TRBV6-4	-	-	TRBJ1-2	CASSDRDRGGYTF	TGTGCCAGCAGTGACCGCGACAGAGGTGGCTACACCTTC
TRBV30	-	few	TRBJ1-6	CAWSLAGGVSPLHF	TGTGCCTGGAGTCTAGCAGGAGGGGTCTCACCCCTCCACTTT
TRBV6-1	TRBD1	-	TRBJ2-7	CASSEVPGGYDEQYF	TGTGCCAGCAGTGAAGTCCCAGGGGGCTATGACGAGCAGTACTTC
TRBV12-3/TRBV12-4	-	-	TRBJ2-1	CASVRGSDNEQFF	TGTGCCAGCGTCAGGGGAAGTGACAATGAGCAGTTCTTC
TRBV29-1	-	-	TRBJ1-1	CSAEGQMNTEAFF	TGCAGCGCTGAGGGACAAATGAACACTGAAGCTTTCTTT